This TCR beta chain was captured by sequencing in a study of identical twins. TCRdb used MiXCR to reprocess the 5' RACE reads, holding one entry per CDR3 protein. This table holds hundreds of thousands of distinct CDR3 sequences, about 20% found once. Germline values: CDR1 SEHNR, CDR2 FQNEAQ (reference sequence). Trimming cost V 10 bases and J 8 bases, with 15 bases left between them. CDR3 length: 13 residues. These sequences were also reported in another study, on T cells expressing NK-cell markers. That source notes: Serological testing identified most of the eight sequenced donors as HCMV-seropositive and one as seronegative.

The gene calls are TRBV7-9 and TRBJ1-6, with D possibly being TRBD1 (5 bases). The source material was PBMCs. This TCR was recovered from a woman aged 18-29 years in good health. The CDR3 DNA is TGTGCCACCCGTGAGCAGGGACATTCACCCCTCCACTTT. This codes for CATREQGHSPLHF.